This T cell receptor beta chain was sequenced for a study of follicular helper T cells after annual influenza vaccination. Study-wide findings and caveats: Recurrent ICOS+CD38+ cTfh clonotypes included tetramer and AIM influenza-specific ones. ICOS+CD38+ cTfh clonality tracked population frequency, and its change tracked circulating plasmablast change.

As to time point: 2014-2015 season, pre-vaccination. Sorted cTfh were non-naive CD4+CXCR5+PD-1+, either ICOS+CD38+ or ICOS-CD38-. CDR3 size: 15 residues. CDR1 SGHTA and CDR2 FQGNSA come from the germline V gene. V dropped 5 bases and J dropped 3; count of bases not matched to a gene: 7. Clones were read by immunoSEQ multiplex PCR, and TCRdb kept only the in-frame ones, dropping some. The sample lists several thousand clones, almost 80% occurring once. With regard to this clone: Its target is not known.

The chain joins TRBV7-2 to TRBJ2-7, with 10 bases lining up with TRBD1. The TCR sequence derives from an adult who received the influenza vaccine. Sequenced here: CXCR5+ CD38- circulating T follicular helper cells from blood, sampled on the day of influenza vaccination. Sample subset: circulating Tfh, non-naive CD4+CXCR5+PD-1+ (ICOS+CD38+ or ICOS-CD38-). The CDR3 sequence is CASSMAGTGDYEQYF. The CDR3 region has the DNA TGTGCCAGCAGCATGGCCGGGACAGGGGACTACGAGCAGTACTTC.